The 3 T cell receptor beta chains below come from one sample, sequenced in a study of blood T cell repertoires in COVID-19 (dated by TCRdb to the early 2020s). The protocol used for the library was the immunoSEQ multiplex PCR assay. The clones in this table, taken by TCRdb from immuneACCESS, are in-frame only. Not every clone is retained; where verified, under half of the shortfall comes from an unresolved V gene, and the cause of the rest is unknown. The sample table records approximately 180,000 clones; 80% to 90% of these occur just once. More than 2.5% of the sample belongs to the ten largest clones. Sequenced: peripheral blood. These receptors came from a man aged 60 to 69 with acute or convalescent COVID-19.

The chain combines TRBV27 with TRBJ2-3, with D possibly being TRBD2 (5 bases). V dropped 5 bases and J dropped 1 base, with 10 bases sitting between them. The CDR3 sequence is 14 residues long. From germline, CDR1 is MNHEY and CDR2 SMNVEV (reference sequence). CDR3 protein: CASSLGSGTDTQYF. The CDR3 DNA reads TGTGCCAGCAGTCTTGGTAGCGGCACAGATACGCAGTATTTT.

The chain recombines TRBV10-3 with TRBJ2-2, with D tentatively TRBD1 (6 bases). This CDR3 is built from 15 residues. Germline V lookup: CDR1 ENHRY, CDR2 SYGVKD. V dropped 4 bases and J dropped 3 bases, with 12 bases sitting between them. For the CDR3, the DNA is TGTGCCATCAGTGGTGGGGGACACTACACCGGGGAGCTGTTTTTT. The encoded protein is CAISGGGHYTGELFF.

The chain uses TRBV19 and TRBJ1-4; 8 nucleotides agree with TRBD1. After removal of 7 bases from V and 8 bases from J, the junction contained 6 bases not matched to a gene. This CDR3 spans 13 amino acids. CDR1 and CDR2 (germline): LNHDA, SQIVND (reference sequence). CDR3 sequence: CASTGTGGEKLFF. The CDR3 DNA follows: TGTGCCAGTACGGGGACAGGCGGCGAAAAACTGTTTTTT.